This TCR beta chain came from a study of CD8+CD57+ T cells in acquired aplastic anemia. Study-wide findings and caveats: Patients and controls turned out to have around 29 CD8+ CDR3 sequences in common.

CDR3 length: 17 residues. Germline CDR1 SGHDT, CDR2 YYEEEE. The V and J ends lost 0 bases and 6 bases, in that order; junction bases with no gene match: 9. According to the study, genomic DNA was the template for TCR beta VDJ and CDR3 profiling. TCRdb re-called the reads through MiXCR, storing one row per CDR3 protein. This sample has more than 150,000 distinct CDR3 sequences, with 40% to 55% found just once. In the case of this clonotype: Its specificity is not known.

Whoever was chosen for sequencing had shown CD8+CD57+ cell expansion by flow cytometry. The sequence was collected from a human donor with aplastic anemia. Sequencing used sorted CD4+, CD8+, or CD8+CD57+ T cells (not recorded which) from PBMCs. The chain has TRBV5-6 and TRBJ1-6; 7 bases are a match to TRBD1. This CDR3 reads CASSLGPPTGSNSPLHF. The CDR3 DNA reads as TGTGCCAGCAGCTTGGGGCCCCCGACAGGGAGTAATTCACCCCTCCACTTT.